The 3 T cell receptor beta chains below were found in one sample sequenced in a study of T cell repertoires in cytomegalovirus infection (dated by TCRdb to about 2019). Sequencing instrument: Illumina HiSeq 1500. Using fastp at Q25 and MiXCR, TCRdb reprocessed the public reads and kept productive beta chains. Merged by CDR3 protein, the rows form single entries marked with the most common genes and DNA. Recorded for this sample are approximately 340,000 distinct CDR3 sequences; 25% to 30% of them occurred a single time. Roughly 20% of the sample lies in the top ten. Reading the label with the study, this specimen's treatment or condition is: in vitro stimulation with specific CMV peptide epitopes to enrich CMV-specific T cells. For these TCRs, the target antigens are not known. Source: cultured PBMCs, taken from culture after CMV antigen stimulation. Receptor source: a human donor in good health (CMV status not recorded). Some clones in this sample may be carry-over from other donors' samples.

This clonotype was found a few times. The chain uses TRBV7-9 and TRBJ2-1, with no clear D. Trimming shortened V by 2 bases and J by 6 bases, and 5 bases separated the two germline ends. The CDR3 runs to 12 residues. Germline lookup yields CDR1 SEHNR and CDR2 FQNEAQ (reference sequence). In DNA, the CDR3 is TGTGCCAGCAGCTTATACGCCAATGAGCAGTTCTTC. Translating it yields CASSLYANEQFF.

This clonotype appeared a few times. The genes are TRBV4-2 and TRBJ2-3; 9 bases line up with TRBD2. V shed 5 bases and J 6 bases; nucleotides not matched to a gene: 9. There are 15 residues in the CDR3. CDR1 is LGHNA and CDR2 is YNFKEQ in the germline V gene. The CDR3 loop reads CASSSNQREADTQYF. In DNA form, the CDR3 reads TGTGCCAGCAGCTCTAACCAGCGGGAGGCCGATACGCAGTATTTT.

This sequence joins TRBV20-1 and TRBJ1-1; 11 bases are shared with TRBD1. Trimming at V came to 6 bases and at J to 4 bases, leaving 10 bases not matched to a gene. Germline V gene sequence: CDR1 DFQATT, CDR2 SNEGSKA (reference sequence). CDR3 length equals 15 residues. CDR3 sequence: CSALDRGRPGTEAFF. The DNA for the CDR3 is TGCAGTGCCCTGGACAGGGGGCGTCCGGGCACTGAAGCTTTCTTT.